Each of the 28 T cell receptor beta chains below was sequenced from the same sample in a study of response to subunit inactivated influenza vaccine. From the RT-PCR reads, TCRdb called clonotypes with MiXCR, one entry per CDR3 protein. The sample includes 150,000 to 200,000 distinct CDR3 sequences, approximately 12% seen only once; the top ten take approximately 30%. The same sample was also studied in work on T cells expressing NK-cell markers. Turning to that study: It was by 5'RACE template switching with UMIs that TCR beta cDNA was made.

The sequencing used CD8+ T cells sorted from PBMCs, collected roughly 13 days after vaccination. The receptors here all came from a man in his fifties or sixties who received an inactivated influenza vaccine.

The chain links TRBV6-1 to TRBJ2-7, with TRBD1 matching over 10 bases. The CDR3 spans 14 residues. Germline loops: CDR1 MNHNS, CDR2 SASEGT. Trimming at V came to 6 bases and at J to 2 bases, leaving 4 bases not matched to a gene. The CDR3 protein is CASRLTGGTYEQYF. The CDR3 DNA sequence: TGTGCCAGCAGGTTGACAGGGGGCACCTACGAGCAGTACTTC.

This chain connects TRBV6-1 to TRBJ2-7, with D hard to call. CDR3 length: 14 residues. Germline loops: CDR1 MNHNS, CDR2 SASEGT. The V and J ends lost 6 bases and 6 bases respectively, with 18 bases between them. The CDR3 region has the DNA TGTGCCAGCAGCGGCGATTGGGGTACGGGCGAGCAGTACTTC. This sequence encodes CASSGDWGTGEQYF.

This clonotype was seen ten or more times. The chain combines TRBV29-1 with TRBJ1-1; no reliable D call. The V end lost 4 bases, the J end lost 0 bases, and 6 bases lay between the germline ends. Germline loops: CDR1 SQVTM, CDR2 ANQGSEA. This CDR3 has 12 amino acids. The CDR3 reads CSVVNLNTEAFF. Here the CDR3 DNA reads TGCAGCGTTGTCAACCTGAACACTGAAGCTTTCTTT.

The chain couples TRBV6-2 or TRBV6-3 to TRBJ2-7; TRBD2 matches at 7 bases. V shed 0 bases, J shed 2 bases, and the junction held 7 bases outside the gene matches. The CDR3 loop spans 16 amino acids. From germline, CDR1 is MNHEY and CDR2 SVGEGT. CDR3 in DNA: TGTGCCAGCAGTTACTCGGAGCGGGATGATCCCTACGAGCAGTACTTC. Its translation is CASSYSERDDPYEQYF.

There are many counts of this clonotype. V and J are TRBV10-2 and TRBJ2-1; 9 bases are a match to TRBD2. Germline CDR1 reads WSHSY; CDR2 reads SAAADI. The length of the CDR3 is 11 residues. The V and J ends lost 11 bases and 9 bases, in that order; junction bases with no gene match: 5. CDR3 in DNA: TGCGCCGCGCGGGGGGGGGGTGAGCAGTTCTTC. It is translated as CAARGGGEQFF.

This clonotype was observed a few times. The chain carries TRBV10-3 and TRBJ2-5, with 7 bases lining up with TRBD1. Germline CDR1 reads ENHRY; CDR2 reads SYGVKD. The trim removed 6 bases at V and 2 bases at J, leaving 3 bases unmatched. This CDR3 has 13 amino acids. The CDR3 is CAISPGQQETQYF. The CDR3 bases are TGTGCCATCAGCCCGGGACAGCAAGAGACCCAGTACTTC.

Worth noting for this clonotype: At one of its ends the junction is not consistent with the germline gene, which may arise from a read error. The gene calls are TRBV2 and TRBJ2-6; TRBD2 agrees at 14 bases. The germline gives CDR1 SNHLY, CDR2 FYNNEI. The CDR3 runs to 18 residues. The CDR3 spells CTSRAGTSGSSWANVLTF. The CDR3 DNA sequence: TGTACCAGCAGAGCCGGGACTAGCGGGAGTAGCTGGGCCAACGTCCTGACTTTC. The variable domain in full, completed from reference TRBV2 and TRBJ2-6, reads EPEVTQTPSHQVTQMGQEVILRCVPISNHLYFYWYRQILGQKVEFLVSFYNNEISEKSEIFDDQFSVERPDGSNFTLKIRSTKLEDSAMYFCTSRAGTSGSSWANVLTFGAGSRLTVL.

V gene TRBV7-2 combines with J gene TRBJ2-3; tentative D call: TRBD2 (6 bases). Germline V CDR1 and CDR2: SGHTA, FQGNSA. Trimming took off 4 bases at V and 4 bases at J, with 15 bases between the two ends. The CDR3 runs to 15 residues. Written as DNA, the CDR3 is TGTGCCAGCAGCTGGCGCGGGGTAGGAGCAGATACGCAGTATTTT. This codes for CASSWRGVGADTQYF.

The J gene is TRBJ2-3, the V gene TRBV9; 10 bases line up with TRBD2. This CDR3 is built from 15 residues. The V gene end was trimmed by 6 bases and the J gene end by 3 bases; junction bases not matched to a gene: 7. The germline V gene has CDR1 SGDLS and CDR2 YYNGEE. The chain's CDR3 is CASTPSGRDTDTQYF. The CDR3 DNA follows: TGTGCCAGCACCCCTAGCGGGAGAGATACAGATACGCAGTATTTT.

V and J are TRBV20-1 and TRBJ1-2; no firm D call. The germline V gene has CDR1 DFQATT and CDR2 SNEGSKA (reference sequence). The V gene lost 6 bases and the J gene lost 1 base, with 12 bases spanning the gap. The CDR3 is 13 amino acids. The CDR3 is CSALGPFNYGYTF. CDR3 coding DNA: TGCAGTGCCCTAGGGCCGTTTAACTATGGCTACACCTTC.

This clonotype has only a few counts. The J gene is TRBJ2-1, the V gene TRBV28, with a weak D call TRBD2 (6 bases). Trimming cost V 3 bases and J 0 bases, with 12 bases left between them. CDR1 is MDHEN and CDR2 is SYDVKM in the germline V gene. This CDR3 has 16 residues. For the CDR3, the DNA is TGTGCCAGCAGTTTTGGCGGGGTAAGCTCCTACAATGAGCAGTTCTTC. This encodes CASSFGGVSSYNEQFF.

This clonotype appeared many times. V is TRBV14 and J is TRBJ2-1, with 10 bases matching TRBD2. J lost 2 bases, V lost 5 bases, and 9 bases had no gene match. The CDR3 covers 17 residues. CDR1 is SGHDN, CDR2 FVKESK, per germline. The CDR3 protein is CASSTDSGLATYNEQFF. CDR3 DNA sequence: TGTGCCAGCAGCACCGATTCGGGACTAGCGACCTACAATGAGCAGTTCTTC. The full variable domain, completed using reference TRBV14 and TRBJ2-1, is EAGVTQFPSHSVIEKGQTVTLRCDPISGHDNLYWYRRVMGKEIKFLLHFVKESKQDESGMPNNRFLAERTGGTYSTLKVQPAELEDSGVYFCASSTDSGLATYNEQFFGPGTRLTVL.

The V call is TRBV6-1, the J call TRBJ1-1; no firm D call. Germline CDR1 and CDR2: MNHNS and SASEGT. Trimming cost V 5 bases and J 8 bases, with 15 bases left between them. This CDR3 is built from 13 residues. In DNA form, the CDR3 reads TGTGCCAGCAGTCTCCGTGGGCACAAGGAAGCTTTCTTT. It is translated as CASSLRGHKEAFF.

This clonotype has a count of ten or more. This chain connects TRBV6-1 to TRBJ1-1; 9 nucleotides align to TRBD1. CDR3 length equals 16 residues. Germline values: CDR1 MNHNS, CDR2 SASEGT. Trimming at V came to 7 bases and at J to 2 bases, leaving 11 bases not matched to a gene. CDR3 sequence reads: CASTIGTGRINTEAFF. The CDR3 DNA reads TGTGCCAGCACTATTGGGACAGGGAGAATAAACACTGAAGCTTTCTTT.

This clonotype was seen ten or more times. The V and J genes are TRBV3-1 and TRBJ2-5, with 7 bases that match TRBD2. The length of the CDR3 is 16 residues. From germline, CDR1 is LGHDT and CDR2 YNNKEL (reference sequence). After removal of 3 bases from V and 0 bases from J, the junction contained 7 bases not matched to a gene. The CDR3 DNA sequence: TGTGCCAGCAGCCAGGTGTGGGGGGGGTACCAAGAGACCCAGTACTTC. This gives the protein CASSQVWGGYQETQYF.

This clonotype was counted a few times. V gene TRBV9 combines with J gene TRBJ1-4, with 7 bases identical to TRBD1. CDR1 is SGDLS, CDR2 YYNGEE, per germline. Unmatched junction bases numbered 6, after V lost 3 bases and J lost 4 bases. CDR3 size: 15 residues. The DNA for the CDR3 is TGTGCCAGCAGCGCCGGGGACAGAGATAATGAAAAACTGTTTTTT. It specifies CASSAGDRDNEKLFF.

There are a few counts of this clonotype. This chain connects TRBV3-1 to TRBJ2-2, with D possibly called TRBD1 or TRBD2 (5 bases each). Trimming stripped 0 bases from V and 0 bases from J, with 11 bases between. CDR3 length equals 17 residues. CDR1 and CDR2 from the germline V gene are LGHDT and YNNKEL (reference sequence). The CDR3 region is CASSQDRGGSNTGELFF. The DNA for the CDR3 is TGTGCCAGCAGCCAAGATAGGGGCGGGTCGAACACCGGGGAGCTGTTTTTT.

This clonotype has a handful of counts. This chain links TRBV12-3 or TRBV12-4 with TRBJ1-2; 8 bases map to TRBD1. J gave up 4 bases and V 7 bases, and 8 bases lay outside the gene matches. CDR3 length: 14 amino acids. The CDR3: CASTDRGTRYGYTF. DNA of the CDR3: TGTGCCAGCACCGACAGGGGTACCCGCTATGGCTACACCTTC.

This clonotype was seen at least ten times. The chain is built from TRBV20-1 and TRBJ2-7, with D perhaps TRBD1 (6 bases). CDR1 is DFQATT and CDR2 is SNEGSKA in the germline V gene (reference sequence). This CDR3 has 12 residues. V lost 3 bases, J lost 3 bases, and 9 bases lay in between. As DNA, the CDR3 is TGCAGTGCTAGTCAAGGGGGCTACGAGCAGTACTTC. Its translation is CSASQGGYEQYF.

The chain carries TRBV29-1 and TRBJ2-1; 11 bases are shared with TRBD2. Germline V gives CDR1 SQVTM, CDR2 ANQGSEA. CDR3 size: 14 residues. V was clipped by 4 bases and J by 4 bases; unmatched bases: 3. The CDR3 nucleotides read TGCAGCGTTGGGGCTAGCGGGGGGTACAATGAGCAGTTCTTC. Translating it yields CSVGASGGYNEQFF.

In this sample, this clonotype turned up a few times. V gene TRBV12-3 or TRBV12-4 combines with J gene TRBJ2-3, with a tentative D call TRBD2 (7 bases). V lost 6 bases and J 0 bases, leaving 16 bases between the germline ends. This CDR3 comprises 16 residues. The CDR3 region has the DNA TGTGCCAGCAGCCATTCCAGGGGAGGGAGCACAGATACGCAGTATTTT. This codes for CASSHSRGGSTDTQYF.

V is TRBV4-3 and J is TRBJ2-5, with D possibly matching TRBD2 (6 bases). CDR3 length: 17 residues. Germline CDR1 LGHNA, CDR2 YSLEER. V lost 0 bases, J lost 2 bases, and 16 bases lay in between. The CDR3 DNA follows: TGCGCCAGCAGCCAAGATTCCCTGCTAGCGACACAAGAGACCCAGTACTTC. It is translated as CASSQDSLLATQETQYF.

This clonotype was observed at least ten times. The chain carries TRBV20-1 and TRBJ2-1; D not resolved. The CDR3 spans 16 residues. Per germline, CDR1 DFQATT and CDR2 SNEGSKA (reference sequence). The ends were cut back, 4 bases at V and 4 bases at J, with 20 bases in the middle. CDR3 in amino acids: CSAISVIYPGYNEQFF. In DNA, the CDR3 is TGCAGTGCTATTAGTGTTATCTATCCGGGTTACAATGAGCAGTTCTTC.

This clonotype came up a few times. The chain combines TRBV12-3 or TRBV12-4 with TRBJ2-1; the D gene is possibly TRBD2 (5 bases). V lost 5 bases and J lost 6, with 8 bases in between. The CDR3 is 12 residues long. CDR3 in DNA: TGTGCCAGCAGTCCCGAGGGCAATGAGCAGTTCTTC. It translates to CASSPEGNEQFF.

This clonotype was observed at least ten times. In nucleotides, the CDR3 is TGCAGCGTTGAATATAGACACCTGAGCTCCTACGAGCAGTACTTC. Translation gives CSVEYRHLSSYEQYF. The V and J genes are TRBV29-1 and TRBJ2-7; D gene uncertain. V was pared by 2 bases and J by 0 bases, with 14 bases between. Germline CDR1 and CDR2: SQVTM and ANQGSEA. CDR3 size: 15 residues.

The chain couples TRBV5-1 to TRBJ2-7; D is unclear. This CDR3 is 13 amino acids long. Looked up from germline, CDR1 is SGHRS and CDR2 is YFSETQ. Trimming removed 0 bases at V and 0 bases at J, with 4 bases between. The CDR3 DNA sequence: TGCGCCAGCAGCTTGGAGGACTCCTACGAGCAGTACTTC. It translates to CASSLEDSYEQYF. The whole variable domain, remainder taken from reference TRBV5-1 and TRBJ2-7, is KAGVTQTPRYLIKTRGQQVTLSCSPISGHRSVSWYQQTPGQGLQFLFEYFSETQRNKGNFPGRFSGRQFSNSRSEMNVSTLELGDSALYLCASSLEDSYEQYFGPGTRLTVT.

This clonotype was counted ten times or more. The DNA of the CDR3 is TGCAGCTCCCGGGCCGTGTTCGATGAGCAGTTCTTC. It codes for CSSRAVFDEQFF. The genes are TRBV29-1 and TRBJ2-1; no clear D. Trimming took 8 bases from V and 8 from J, leaving 16 bases between them. The CDR3 is 12 residues long. CDR1 is SQVTM, CDR2 ANQGSEA, per germline.

The chain recombines TRBV20-1 with TRBJ2-7; 12 bases map to TRBD2. The CDR3 runs 15 residues. The trim removed 5 bases at V and 5 bases at J, leaving 10 bases unmatched. Germline lookup yields CDR1 DFQATT and CDR2 SNEGSKA (reference sequence). The CDR3 loop is CSAFSLAGGPHEQYF. The CDR3 bases are TGCAGTGCTTTCTCTCTAGCGGGAGGGCCCCACGAGCAGTACTTC.